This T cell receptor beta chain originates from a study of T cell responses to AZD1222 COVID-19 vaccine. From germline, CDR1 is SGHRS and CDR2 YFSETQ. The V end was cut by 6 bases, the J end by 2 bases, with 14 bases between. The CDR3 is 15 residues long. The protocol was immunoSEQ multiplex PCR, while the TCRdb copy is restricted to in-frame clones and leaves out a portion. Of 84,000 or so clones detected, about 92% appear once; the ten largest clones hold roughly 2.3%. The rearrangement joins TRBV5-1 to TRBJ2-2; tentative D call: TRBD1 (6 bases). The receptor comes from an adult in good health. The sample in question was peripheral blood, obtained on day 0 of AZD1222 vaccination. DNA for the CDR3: TGCGCCAGCACTTGGTCAGGGACAAACACCGGGGAGCTGTTTTTT. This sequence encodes CASTWSGTNTGELFF.